This section outlines one T cell receptor beta chain sequence together with its context. This sample stems from a study of blood T cell repertoires in COVID-19. Profiling relied on immunoSEQ multiplex PCR, and the TCRdb table lists in-frame clones only, not all of them. The profile shows 140,000 to 150,000 clones, over 70% of them singletons. J lost 6 bases, V lost 4 bases, and 9 bases had no gene match. The CDR3 contains 16 residues. Germline CDR1 is SGHTS and CDR2 is YDEGEE. This rearrangement joins TRBV5-8 to TRBJ2-1, with 11 positions matching TRBD1. The TCR comes from a woman in her sixties with acute or convalescent COVID-19. Material: peripheral blood. The CDR3 nucleotides read TGTGCCAGCAGCATGGACACCGGGACAGGGGGCAATGAGCAGTTCTTC. It yields the protein CASSMDTGTGGNEQFF.